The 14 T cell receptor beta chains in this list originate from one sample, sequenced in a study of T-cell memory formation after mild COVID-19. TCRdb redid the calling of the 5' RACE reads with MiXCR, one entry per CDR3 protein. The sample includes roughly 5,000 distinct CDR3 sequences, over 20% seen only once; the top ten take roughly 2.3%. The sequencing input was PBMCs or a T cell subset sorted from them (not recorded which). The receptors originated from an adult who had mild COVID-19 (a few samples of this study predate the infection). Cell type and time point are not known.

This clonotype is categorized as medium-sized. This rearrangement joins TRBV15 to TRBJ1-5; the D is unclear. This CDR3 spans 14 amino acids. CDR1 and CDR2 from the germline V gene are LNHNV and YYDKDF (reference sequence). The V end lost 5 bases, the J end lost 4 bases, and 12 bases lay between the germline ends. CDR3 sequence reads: CATSSFTGNQPQHF. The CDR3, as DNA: TGTGCCACCAGCTCATTTACCGGTAATCAGCCCCAGCATTTT.

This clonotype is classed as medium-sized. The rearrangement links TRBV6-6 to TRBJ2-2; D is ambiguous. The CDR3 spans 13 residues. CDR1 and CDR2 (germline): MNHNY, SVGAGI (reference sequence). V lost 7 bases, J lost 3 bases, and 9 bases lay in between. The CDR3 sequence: CASNRQHTGELFF. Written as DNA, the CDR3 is TGTGCCAGCAACAGACAACACACCGGGGAGCTGTTTTTT.

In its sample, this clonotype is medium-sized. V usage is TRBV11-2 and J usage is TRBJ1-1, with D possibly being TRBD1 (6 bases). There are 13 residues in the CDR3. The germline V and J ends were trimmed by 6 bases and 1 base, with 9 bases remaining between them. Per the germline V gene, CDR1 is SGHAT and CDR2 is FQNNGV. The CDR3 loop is CASRGTRNTEAFF. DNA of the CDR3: TGTGCCAGCAGGGGGACAAGGAACACTGAAGCTTTCTTT.

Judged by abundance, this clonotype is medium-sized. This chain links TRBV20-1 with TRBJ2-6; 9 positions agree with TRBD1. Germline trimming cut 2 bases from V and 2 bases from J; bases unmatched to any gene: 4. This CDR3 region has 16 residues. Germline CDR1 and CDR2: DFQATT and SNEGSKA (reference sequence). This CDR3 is CSARMDRGTGANVLTF. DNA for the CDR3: TGCAGTGCTAGAATGGACAGGGGTACTGGGGCCAACGTCCTGACTTTC.

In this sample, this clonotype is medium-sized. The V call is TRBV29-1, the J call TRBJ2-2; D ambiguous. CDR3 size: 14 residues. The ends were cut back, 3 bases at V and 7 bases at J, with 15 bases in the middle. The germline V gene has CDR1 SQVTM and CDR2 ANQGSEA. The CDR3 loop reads CSVDSPEISGELFF. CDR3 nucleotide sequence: TGCAGCGTTGATTCTCCGGAGATTAGCGGGGAGCTGTTTTTT.

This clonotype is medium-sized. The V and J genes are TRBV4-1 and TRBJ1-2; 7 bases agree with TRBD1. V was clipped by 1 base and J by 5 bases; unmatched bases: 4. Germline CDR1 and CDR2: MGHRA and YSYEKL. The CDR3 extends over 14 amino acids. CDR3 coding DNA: TGCGCCAGCAGCCAAGGAACAGGGGATTATGGCTACACCTTC. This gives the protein CASSQGTGDYGYTF.

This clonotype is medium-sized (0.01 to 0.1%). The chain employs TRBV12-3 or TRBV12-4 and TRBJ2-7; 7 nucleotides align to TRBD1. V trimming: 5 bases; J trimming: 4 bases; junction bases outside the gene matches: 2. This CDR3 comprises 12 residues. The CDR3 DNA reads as TGTGCCAGCAGTCCGGGACAGTACGAGCAGTACTTC. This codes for CASSPGQYEQYF.

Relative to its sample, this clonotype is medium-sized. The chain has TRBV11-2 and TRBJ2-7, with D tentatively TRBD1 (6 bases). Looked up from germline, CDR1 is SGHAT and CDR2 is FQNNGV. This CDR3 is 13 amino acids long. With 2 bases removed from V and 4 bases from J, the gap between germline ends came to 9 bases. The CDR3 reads CASSLTQGYEQYF. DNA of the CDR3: TGTGCCAGCAGCTTAACACAGGGTTACGAGCAGTACTTC.

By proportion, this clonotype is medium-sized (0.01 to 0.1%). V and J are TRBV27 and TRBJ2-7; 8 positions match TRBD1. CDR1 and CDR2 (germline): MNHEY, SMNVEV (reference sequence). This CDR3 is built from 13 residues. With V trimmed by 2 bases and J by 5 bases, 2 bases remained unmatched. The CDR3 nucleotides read TGTGCCAGCAGTTTAGGACAGGGCCACGAGCAGTACGTC. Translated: CASSLGQGHEQYV.

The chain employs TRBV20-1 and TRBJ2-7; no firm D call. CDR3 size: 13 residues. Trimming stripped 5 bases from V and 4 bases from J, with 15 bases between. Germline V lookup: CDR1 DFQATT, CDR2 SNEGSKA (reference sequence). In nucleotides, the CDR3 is TGCAGTGCTGGGCGAGACACCACGTACGAGCAGTACTTC. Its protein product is CSAGRDTTYEQYF.

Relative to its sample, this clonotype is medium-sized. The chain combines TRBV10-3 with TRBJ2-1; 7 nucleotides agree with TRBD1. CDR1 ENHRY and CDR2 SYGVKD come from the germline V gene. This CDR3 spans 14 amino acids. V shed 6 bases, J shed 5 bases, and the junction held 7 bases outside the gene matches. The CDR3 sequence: CAIRQQGVNNEQFF. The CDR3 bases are TGTGCCATCAGGCAGCAGGGGGTCAACAATGAGCAGTTCTTC.

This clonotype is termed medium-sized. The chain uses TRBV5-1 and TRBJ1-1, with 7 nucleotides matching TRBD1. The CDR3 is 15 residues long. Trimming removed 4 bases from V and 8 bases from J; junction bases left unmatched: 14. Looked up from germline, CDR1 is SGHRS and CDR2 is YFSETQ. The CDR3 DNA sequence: TGCGCCAGCAGCCCCATTACCGGGACAGATTCAGAAGCTTTCTTT. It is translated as CASSPITGTDSEAFF.

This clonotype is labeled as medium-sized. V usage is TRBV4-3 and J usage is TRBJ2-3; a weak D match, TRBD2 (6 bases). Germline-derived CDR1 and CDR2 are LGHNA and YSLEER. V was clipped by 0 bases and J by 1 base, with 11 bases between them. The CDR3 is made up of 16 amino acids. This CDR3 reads CASSQETRRGTDTQYF. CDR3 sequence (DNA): TGCGCCAGCAGCCAAGAGACTAGAAGGGGCACAGATACGCAGTATTTT.

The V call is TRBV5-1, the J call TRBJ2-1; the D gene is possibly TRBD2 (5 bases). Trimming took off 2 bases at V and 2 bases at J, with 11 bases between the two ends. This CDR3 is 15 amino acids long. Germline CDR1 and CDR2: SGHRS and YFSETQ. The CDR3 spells CASSFAGVAYNEQFF. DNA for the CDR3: TGCGCCAGCAGCTTCGCGGGTGTTGCCTACAATGAGCAGTTCTTC.